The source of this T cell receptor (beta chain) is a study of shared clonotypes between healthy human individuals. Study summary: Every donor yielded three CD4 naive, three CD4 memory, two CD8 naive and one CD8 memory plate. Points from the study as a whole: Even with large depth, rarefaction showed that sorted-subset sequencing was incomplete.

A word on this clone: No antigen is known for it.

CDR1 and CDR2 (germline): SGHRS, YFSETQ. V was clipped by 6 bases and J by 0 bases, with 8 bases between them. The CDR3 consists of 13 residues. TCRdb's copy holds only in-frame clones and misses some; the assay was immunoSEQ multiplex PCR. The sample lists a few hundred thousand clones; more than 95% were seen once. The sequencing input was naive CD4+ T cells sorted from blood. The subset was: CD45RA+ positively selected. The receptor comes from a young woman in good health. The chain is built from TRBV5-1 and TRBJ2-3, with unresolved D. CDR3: CASTEDSTDTQYF. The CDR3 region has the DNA TGCGCCAGCACCGAGGACAGCACAGATACGCAGTATTTT.